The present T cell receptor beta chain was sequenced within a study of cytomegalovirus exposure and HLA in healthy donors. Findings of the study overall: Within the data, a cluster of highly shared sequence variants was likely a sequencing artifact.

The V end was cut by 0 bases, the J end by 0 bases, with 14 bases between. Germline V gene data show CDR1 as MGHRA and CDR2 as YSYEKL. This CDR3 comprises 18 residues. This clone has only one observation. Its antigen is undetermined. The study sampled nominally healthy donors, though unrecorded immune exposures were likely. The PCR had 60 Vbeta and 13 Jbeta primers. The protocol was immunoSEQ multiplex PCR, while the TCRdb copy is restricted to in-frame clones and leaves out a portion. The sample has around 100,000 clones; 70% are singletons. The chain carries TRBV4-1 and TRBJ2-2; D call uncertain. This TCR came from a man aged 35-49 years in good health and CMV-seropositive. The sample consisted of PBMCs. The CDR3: CASSQDPTSPANTGELFF. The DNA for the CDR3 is TGCGCCAGCAGCCAAGATCCGACTTCCCCTGCGAACACCGGGGAGCTGTTTTTT.